This T cell receptor (beta chain) was recorded in a study of early T cells in non-severe SARS-CoV-2 infection. Across the study: With bulk RNA from unsorted whole blood as input, sequencing yielded unpaired chains.

Ten or more counts support this clonotype. This CDR3 contains 15 residues. CDR1 is LGHNA, CDR2 YNFKEQ, per germline. Trimming removed 1 base from V and 2 bases from J, with 11 bases in between. Molecules of cDNA were individually given unique molecular identifiers that were attached to them. Each CDR3 protein gets one entry after TCRdb re-called the 5' RACE reads with MiXCR. The sample contains 65,000 to 95,000 distinct CDR3 sequences, 4.5% to 6% of which appear only once. The clonotype originates from an adult who was a healthcare worker with PCR-confirmed SARS-CoV-2 infection or an uninfected control (not recorded which). Specimen: whole blood, collected at baseline. The genes are TRBV4-2 and TRBJ1-2; D call uncertain. CDR3 sequence: CASSQAGQTNYGYTF. The CDR3 DNA is TGTGCCAGCAGCCAAGCCGGGCAGACCAACTATGGCTACACCTTC.